These 27 T cell receptor beta chains were sequenced from one sample in a study of cytomegalovirus exposure and HLA in healthy donors. The PCR had 60 Vbeta and 13 Jbeta primers. The table came from immunoSEQ multiplex PCR; TCRdb's copy has only in-frame clones and leaves some out. Seen here are 150,000 to 200,000 clones, about four fifths observed once, and the top ten hold more than 1.5%. Sequencing was carried out using PBMCs. The receptors derive from a man aged 40-49 years in good health and CMV-seronegative.

This chain connects TRBV7-8 to TRBJ2-7; D ambiguous. This CDR3 comprises 13 residues. The germline V gene has CDR1 SGHVS and CDR2 FQNEAQ. V lost 3 bases to trimming and J lost 6 bases, with 12 bases between them. CDR3 loop: CASSLLPGTEQYF. The DNA of the CDR3 is TGTGCCAGCAGCTTGCTTCCGGGTACCGAGCAGTACTTC.

The chain carries TRBV29-1 and TRBJ1-2; D remains unclear. V dropped 2 bases and J dropped 8 bases, with 21 bases sitting between them. The CDR3 is 15 residues long. CDR1 and CDR2 from the germline V gene are SQVTM and ANQGSEA. The CDR3 DNA reads TGCAGCGTTGAATCCTTTTCCCCCTTCACTTACGGCTACACCTTC. This codes for CSVESFSPFTYGYTF.

The chain uses TRBV18 and TRBJ2-2; 7 positions match TRBD1. The ends lost 0 bases at V and 4 bases at J; junction bases unmatched: 8. The CDR3 spans 17 residues. From germline, CDR1 is KGHSH and CDR2 LQKENI. The CDR3 loop reads CASSPPNPGQFTGELFF. CDR3 coding DNA: TGTGCCAGCTCACCACCTAACCCGGGACAGTTCACCGGGGAGCTGTTTTTT. Variable domain in full (rest from reference TRBV18 and TRBJ2-2): NAGVMQNPRHLVRRRGQEARLRCSPMKGHSHVYWYRQLPEEGLKFMVYLQKENIIDESGMPKERFSAEFPKEGPSILRIQQVVRGDSAAYFCASSPPNPGQFTGELFFGEGSRLTVL.

The chain has TRBV11-3 and TRBJ2-2; 9 nucleotides line up with TRBD2. The junction had 3 bases not matched to a gene; V was cut back by 3 bases and J by 7 bases. The CDR3 runs to 14 residues. The V gene's germline CDR1 is SGHNT and CDR2 YENEEA. The CDR3 nucleotides read TGTGCCAGCAGCTTCAGCGGGGGGAACGGGGAGCTGTTTTTT. This translates into CASSFSGGNGELFF.

A word on this clone: The junction does not match germline at one end; this may be a read error. The chain uses TRBV7-2 and TRBJ2-7; 10 nucleotides line up with TRBD1. Germline assignment: CDR1 SGHTA and CDR2 FQGNSA. This CDR3 spans 15 amino acids. CDR3 sequence reads: CASSIAGQGYYEQYF. The DNA for the CDR3 is TGTGCCAGCAGCATAGCGGGACAGGGGTACTACGAGCAGTACTTC.

This clone was counted a single time. The rearrangement joins TRBV7-2 to TRBJ2-7; perhaps TRBD2 as D (5 bases). The CDR3 runs 14 residues. Between the trimmed V and J ends, which lost 0 bases and 3 bases, there was a span of 9 bases. The germline V gene encodes CDR1 SGHTA and CDR2 FQGNSA. This CDR3 is CASSLAGSRYEQYF. CDR3 bases: TGTGCCAGCAGCTTAGCGGGGAGTCGCTACGAGCAGTACTTC.

V and J are TRBV6-6 and TRBJ1-1; D may be TRBD1 (5 bases). The V and J ends lost 2 bases and 5 bases respectively, with 9 bases between them. The CDR3 spans 13 residues. CDR1 is MNHNY and CDR2 is SVGAGI in the germline V gene (reference sequence). The CDR3 nucleotides are TGTGCCAGCAGTTACGTCGGGGGGACTGAAGCTTTCTTT. It specifies CASSYVGGTEAFF.

In DNA, the CDR3 is TGTGCCAGCAGCACGACCCCTAGCGGAGCGACGGCCGAGCAGTACTTC. It specifies CASSTTPSGATAEQYF. This chain joins TRBV9 and TRBJ2-7; the match to TRBD2 covers 7 bases. The CDR3 loop spans 16 amino acids. Trimming cost V 4 bases and J 6 bases; bases outside gene matches: 16. Germline V CDR1 and CDR2: SGDLS, YYNGEE.

V is TRBV7-3 and J is TRBJ2-6, with TRBD2 as a possible D gene (5 bases). CDR1 is SGHTA, CDR2 FQGTGA, per germline. Trimming pared 0 bases from V and 1 base from J, leaving 13 bases between. The CDR3 has 18 amino acids. CDR3 amino acids: CASSLTPDSLSGANVLTF. CDR3 coding DNA: TGTGCCAGCAGCTTAACGCCGGACTCGTTATCTGGGGCCAACGTCCTGACTTTC.

The genes are TRBV7-3 and TRBJ2-6; D may be TRBD1 (5 bases). The CDR3 sequence is 19 residues long. From germline, CDR1 is SGHTA and CDR2 FQGTGA. With 5 bases removed from V and 0 bases from J, the gap between germline ends came to 20 bases. As DNA, the CDR3 is TGTGCCAGCAGCCCTTTTGCAGCCAGGACAAGCTCTGGGGCCAACGTCCTGACTTTC. Translation: CASSPFAARTSSGANVLTF.

CDR3 amino acids: CASRVGGGNTEAFF. CDR3 sequence (DNA): TGTGCCAGCAGGGTAGGGGGGGGGAACACTGAAGCTTTCTTT. The chain recombines TRBV2 with TRBJ1-1, with D possibly being TRBD1 (6 bases). The CDR3 loop spans 14 amino acids. V gave up 6 bases and J gave up 1 base, with 12 bases separating them. Germline CDR1 reads SNHLY; CDR2 reads FYNNEI.

The chain has TRBV14 and TRBJ1-2; D is unresolved. CDR1 is SGHDN, CDR2 FVKESK, per germline. The CDR3 covers 15 residues. The V end lost 0 bases, the J end lost 10 bases, and 18 bases lay between the germline ends. The CDR3 is CASSQDRGRTMVYTF. The CDR3 nucleotides are TGTGCCAGCAGCCAAGATCGAGGGAGAACTATGGTCTACACCTTC.

In nucleotides, the CDR3 is TGCGCCAGCAGCCCGGGACTTCTGAACACTGAAGCTTTCTTT. This sequence encodes CASSPGLLNTEAFF. V gene TRBV4-3 combines with J gene TRBJ1-1, with D perhaps TRBD1 (5 bases). The CDR3 contains 14 residues. Germline V gives CDR1 LGHNA, CDR2 YSLEER. V dropped 4 bases and J dropped 0 bases, with 9 bases sitting between them.

The chain employs TRBV7-8 and TRBJ1-4; TRBD1 matches 8 bases. The CDR3 loop spans 14 amino acids. CDR1 and CDR2 from the germline V gene are SGHVS and FQNEAQ. Losses at the gene ends were 5 bases for V and 10 bases for J; bases not matched to a gene: 9. The CDR3 spells CASSDDRGRGKLFF. The DNA of the CDR3 is TGTGCCAGCAGCGACGACAGGGGTAGGGGAAAACTGTTTTTT.

The chain couples TRBV9 to TRBJ2-2; D uncertain. CDR1 is SGDLS and CDR2 is YYNGEE in the germline V gene. The CDR3 runs 13 residues. V lost 0 bases and J 6 bases, leaving 6 bases between the germline ends. The CDR3 is CASSVGAPGELFF. The CDR3 DNA reads as TGTGCCAGCAGCGTAGGGGCTCCCGGGGAGCTGTTTTTT.

The chain is built from TRBV10-3 and TRBJ2-3; the match to TRBD2 covers 7 bases. The CDR3 length is 14 residues. Germline lookup yields CDR1 ENHRY and CDR2 SYGVKD. The ends lost 3 bases at V and 6 bases at J; junction bases unmatched: 6. The CDR3 loop reads CAISDGGEGDTQYF. DNA of the CDR3: TGTGCCATCAGTGATGGGGGGGAAGGTGATACGCAGTATTTT.

The V gene is TRBV7-9, the J gene TRBJ1-2; possible D gene TRBD1, 5 bases. Germline CDR1 reads SEHNR; CDR2 reads FQNEAQ (reference sequence). Trimming removed 5 bases at V and 8 bases at J, with 15 bases between. The CDR3 extends over 13 amino acids. The CDR3 sequence is CASSGADSRGYTF. The CDR3 DNA sequence: TGTGCCAGCAGCGGGGCGGATTCGCGGGGCTACACCTTC.

This clone has more than one count but fewer than ten. The genes are TRBV7-2 and TRBJ2-3; 10 bases are a match to TRBD2. Germline trimming cut 4 bases from V and 8 bases from J; bases unmatched to any gene: 6. Per the germline V gene, CDR1 is SGHTA and CDR2 is FQGNSA. The CDR3 runs 14 residues. CDR3 in DNA: TGTGCCAGCAGCTCGCAGCGGGGGGGCTTTACGCAGTATTTT. Residues: CASSSQRGGFTQYF.

The sample holds one count of this clone. The V gene is TRBV30, the J gene TRBJ1-2; TRBD1 is a possible D gene (6 bases). The germline V and J ends were trimmed by 1 base and 3 bases, with 18 bases remaining between them. CDR3 length: 16 residues. Germline assignment: CDR1 GTSNPN and CDR2 SVGIG (reference sequence). The CDR3: CAWSAKNRAVDYGYTF. Here the CDR3 DNA reads TGTGCCTGGAGTGCAAAAAACAGGGCCGTGGACTATGGCTACACCTTC. The full variable domain, with the rest looked up from reference TRBV30 and TRBJ1-2, is SQTIHQWPATLVQPVGSPLSLECTVEGTSNPNLYWYRQAAGRGLQLLFYSVGIGQISSEVPQNLSASRPQDRQFILSSKKLLLSDSGFYLCAWSAKNRAVDYGYTFGSGTRLTVV.

J is TRBJ2-3 and V is TRBV5-4; D unresolved. V was pared by 3 bases and J by 1 base, with 3 bases between. This CDR3 spans 12 amino acids. Germline CDR1 SGHNT, CDR2 YYREEE (reference sequence). This chain's CDR3 is CASSSGTDTQYF. As DNA, the CDR3 is TGTGCCAGCAGCTCGGGCACAGATACGCAGTATTTT.

There are a few counts of this clone. The V and J genes are TRBV6-1 and TRBJ1-1; no clear D. Germline V gene lookup returns CDR1 MNHNS and CDR2 SASEGT. Trimming took 1 base from V and 0 from J, leaving 12 bases between them. This CDR3 is 16 amino acids long. In DNA form, the CDR3 reads TGTGCCAGCAGTGAAGATGGCAGGTTAGTGAACACTGAAGCTTTCTTT. Translating it yields CASSEDGRLVNTEAFF.

This chain connects TRBV29-1 to TRBJ2-7; 7 bases line up with TRBD1. The CDR3 has 15 residues. CDR1 and CDR2 from the germline V gene are SQVTM and ANQGSEA. V lost 5 bases, J lost 1 base, and 11 bases stayed unmatched. The CDR3 protein is CSVSPTRTGSYEQYF. The DNA of the CDR3 is TGCAGCGTTAGTCCTACTCGGACAGGTTCCTACGAGCAGTACTTC.

The J gene is TRBJ2-5, the V gene TRBV4-2, with 7 bases fitting TRBD2. After removal of 6 bases from V and 5 bases from J, the junction contained 9 bases not matched to a gene. The CDR3 length is 14 residues. Germline assignment: CDR1 LGHNA and CDR2 YNFKEQ. CDR3 residues: CASRGGAGMETQYF. The CDR3 DNA follows: TGTGCCAGCAGGGGAGGGGCCGGGATGGAGACCCAGTACTTC.

The V and J genes are TRBV7-9 and TRBJ2-1; 7 bases match TRBD1. Trimming cost V 2 bases and J 8 bases; bases outside gene matches: 9. This CDR3 comprises 15 residues. Germline assignment: CDR1 SEHNR and CDR2 FQNEAQ (reference sequence). CDR3 nucleotides: TGTGCCAGCAGCTTAAGGCCAGGGGGTTGGGATGAGCAGTTCTTC. This gives the protein CASSLRPGGWDEQFF.

J is TRBJ2-3 and V is TRBV30, with D perhaps matching TRBD1 (6 bases). Germline CDR1 reads GTSNPN; CDR2 reads SVGIG (reference sequence). CDR3 size: 14 residues. The V gene lost 2 bases and the J gene lost 5 bases, with 14 bases spanning the gap. For the CDR3, the DNA is TGTGCCTGGAGTCCCTGGACAGCAGGAGATACGCAGTATTTT. Its translation: CAWSPWTAGDTQYF.

The rearrangement joins TRBV6-1 to TRBJ2-7; unclear D gene. Trimming took 2 bases from V and 11 from J, leaving 10 bases between them. Germline V gene data show CDR1 as MNHNS and CDR2 as SASEGT. The CDR3 has 11 residues. CDR3 nucleotides: TGTGCCAGCAGTGAACAGAGGATAAAGTACTTC. This gives the protein CASSEQRIKYF.

V is TRBV7-3 and J is TRBJ2-1; D unclear. The CDR3 is 15 amino acids. The germline V gene has CDR1 SGHTA and CDR2 FQGTGA. Trimming removed 5 bases at V and 0 bases at J, with 11 bases between. The CDR3 here is CASSEDPSSYNEQFF. The CDR3 DNA is TGTGCCAGCAGCGAAGACCCTAGCTCCTACAATGAGCAGTTCTTC.